This T cell receptor (beta chain) was sequenced for a study of vaccination and CD4 T cells after COVID-19. This clonotype has more than one count but fewer than ten. Its specificity is unknown. This CDR3 region has 16 residues. Between the trimmed V and J ends, which lost 0 bases and 1 base, there was a span of 13 bases. Germline V lookup: CDR1 DFQATT, CDR2 SNEGSKA (reference sequence). Sequencing of DNA taken from cultured CD4+ T cells relied on the Oncomine TCR Beta short-read assay. Using its own MiXCR run on the PCR reads, TCRdb lists one record per CDR3 protein. Of several thousand distinct CDR3 sequences in the sample, approximately 52% were seen once. Stated treatment: roughly ten-day PBMC culture with coronavirus spike peptide pools or control peptides (ViraFEST assay). Unexposed donor CD4+ T cells predated the COVID-19 pandemic, collected 2011-2018.

This rearrangement joins TRBV20-1 to TRBJ1-5; possibly TRBD1 for D (5 bases). Sequencing used CD4+ T cells from blood, cultured in vitro. This TCR was recovered from a human donor in good health. The CDR3 reads CSARDEAGISNQPQHF. The CDR3 coding sequence is TGCAGTGCTAGAGATGAGGCAGGGATAAGCAATCAGCCCCAGCATTTT.